Following are 18 T cell receptor beta chains from one sample sequenced in a study of blood T cells in healthy people across ages. A second PCR, run for roughly 7 to 11 cycles, used a sample-barcoded 5' primer plus a J-beta primer mix. TCRdb fed the 5' RACE reads into MiXCR, producing one record per CDR3 protein. The table shows over 1.5 million distinct CDR3 sequences, with about 50% occurring only once. Sequencing used blood. The origin of the receptors is a woman in her thirties or forties in good health.

The rearrangement joins TRBV18 to TRBJ1-1; 10 bases line up with TRBD1. V gave up 2 bases and J gave up 5 bases; unmatched junction bases: 2. Germline V gene lookup returns CDR1 KGHSH and CDR2 LQKENI. This CDR3 comprises 14 residues. CDR3: CASSPGQGVTEAFF. The CDR3 coding sequence is TGTGCCAGCTCACCAGGACAGGGGGTGACTGAAGCTTTCTTT.

The chain employs TRBV3-1 and TRBJ2-6; D assignment may be TRBD1 or TRBD2 (5 bases each). Deletions cut 0 bases from V and 0 bases from J, with 21 bases between. Germline values: CDR1 LGHDT, CDR2 YNNKEL (reference sequence). The CDR3 runs to 21 residues. This CDR3 reads CASSQEFVRLGVPSGANVLTF. CDR3 DNA sequence: TGTGCCAGCAGCCAAGAGTTTGTAAGGTTGGGGGTTCCCTCTGGGGCCAACGTCCTGACTTTC.

The rearrangement links TRBV28 to TRBJ2-5; D might be TRBD1 (5 bases). Germline loops: CDR1 MDHEN, CDR2 SYDVKM. This CDR3 spans 13 amino acids. Trimming took off 9 bases at V and 11 bases at J, with 22 bases between the two ends. DNA for the CDR3: TGTGCCAGTCAGGGTACCTACAACAATGAGCAGTACTTC. This encodes CASQGTYNNEQYF.

The chain uses TRBV28 and TRBJ1-2, with no clear D. V lost 4 bases and J lost 4, with 13 bases in between. The germline V gene encodes CDR1 MDHEN and CDR2 SYDVKM. This CDR3 contains 14 residues. Here the CDR3 reads CASSSLYFSYGYTF. DNA for the CDR3: TGTGCCAGCAGTTCACTCTACTTCTCCTATGGCTACACCTTC.

The chain has TRBV4-3 and TRBJ2-3; D unresolved. The CDR3 is 19 amino acids. The V end was cut by 4 bases, the J end by 0 bases, with 23 bases between. Per germline, CDR1 LGHNA and CDR2 YSLEER. Here the CDR3 DNA reads TGCGCCAGCAGCCTCCCTGACCAGCCCGAACCATATAGCACAGATACGCAGTATTTT. Amino acid sequence: CASSLPDQPEPYSTDTQYF.

This rearrangement joins TRBV20-1 to TRBJ2-1; weak D call: TRBD1 (6 bases). V was cut by 2 bases and J by 3 bases, with 8 bases left in between. CDR3 length equals 13 residues. Germline V gene lookup returns CDR1 DFQATT and CDR2 SNEGSKA (reference sequence). The CDR3 loop is CSARRGNYNEQFF. CDR3 coding DNA: TGCAGTGCTAGAAGGGGGAACTACAATGAGCAGTTCTTC.

This clonotype occurred a few times. This chain connects TRBV29-1 to TRBJ1-1, with 7 bases that match TRBD1. The V and J ends lost 7 bases and 1 base, in that order; junction bases with no gene match: 12. This CDR3 is 15 amino acids long. Germline V CDR1 and CDR2: SQVTM, ANQGSEA. CDR3 nucleotides: TGCAGCGCTCTAGGGGGCCGCCCGAGGAACACTGAAGCTTTCTTT. Amino acid sequence: CSALGGRPRNTEAFF.

This clonotype turned up a few times. V and J are TRBV28 and TRBJ1-1; 7 positions agree with TRBD1. Germline values: CDR1 MDHEN, CDR2 SYDVKM. After removal of 3 bases from V and 3 bases from J, the junction contained 4 bases not matched to a gene. The length of the CDR3 is 14 residues. The CDR3 DNA follows: TGTGCCAGCAGTTTGGAGGGACAGTACACTGAAGCTTTCTTT. This gives the protein CASSLEGQYTEAFF.

The genes are TRBV7-9 and TRBJ1-2; a possible D gene is TRBD1 (6 bases). Per germline, CDR1 SEHNR and CDR2 FQNEAQ (reference sequence). This CDR3 region has 13 residues. V was shortened by 4 bases and J by 5 bases, with 11 bases between the two germline ends. The CDR3 nucleotides are TGTGCCAGCAGCTCGGAGCAGGGGTATGGCTACACCTTC. Translated, it gives CASSSEQGYGYTF.

This sequence joins TRBV7-3 and TRBJ2-3; 8 nucleotides line up with TRBD2. V lost 2 bases, J lost 5 bases, and 6 bases stayed unmatched. The CDR3 totals 15 residues. CDR1 and CDR2 (germline): SGHTA, FQGTGA. For the CDR3, the DNA is TGTGCCAGCAGCTTACGGCGGGGGGCTAGAGATACGCAGTATTTT. Protein product: CASSLRRGARDTQYF.

The V and J genes are TRBV7-2 and TRBJ2-5, with 11 bases lining up with TRBD2. The J call may be faulty, since TRBJ2-7 better matches the DNA end. This CDR3 comprises 15 residues. Germline CDR1 is SGHTA and CDR2 is FQGNSA. The CDR3 sequence: CASSTELAGGREQYF. The DNA of the CDR3 is TGTGCCAGCAGCACCGAGCTAGCGGGGGGCCGCGAGCAGTACTTC.

This clonotype has more than one count but fewer than ten. The chain employs TRBV20-1 and TRBJ1-2; D is perhaps TRBD1 (5 bases). V was clipped by 5 bases and J by 2 bases, with 9 bases between them. CDR3 length equals 12 residues. The V gene's germline CDR1 is DFQATT and CDR2 SNEGSKA (reference sequence). The CDR3 is CSAHRLNYGYTF. The CDR3 nucleotides are TGCAGTGCTCACAGGCTGAACTATGGCTACACCTTC.

This clonotype was seen more than once but under ten times. The V and J genes are TRBV15 and TRBJ1-6; D unresolved. The V gene lost 1 base and the J gene lost 8 bases, with 6 bases spanning the gap. This CDR3 contains 13 residues. CDR1 and CDR2 from the germline V gene are LNHNV and YYDKDF (reference sequence). CDR3 in amino acids: CATSRVSDSPLHF. The CDR3 region has the DNA TGTGCCACCAGCAGAGTTTCGGATTCACCCCTCCACTTT.

Note on this clonotype: At one end, the junction sequence differs from germline, possibly due to a read error. The chain couples TRBV14 to TRBJ1-2; 7 positions agree with TRBD1. The CDR3 is 14 residues long. The germline CDR1 and CDR2 sequences are SGHDN and FVKESK. The CDR3: CANSPDRAIYGYTF. CDR3 bases: TGTGCCAACAGCCCCGACAGGGCGATCTATGGCTACACCTTC.

This clonotype was recorded many times. The V and J genes are TRBV12-3 or TRBV12-4 and TRBJ2-1; D possibly matches TRBD1 or TRBD2 (5 bases each). CDR3 length equals 16 residues. The germline V and J ends were trimmed by 6 bases and 8 bases, with 23 bases remaining between them. The CDR3: CASRYPLGTGDHEQFF. In nucleotides, the CDR3 is TGTGCCAGCAGGTACCCACTCGGGACCGGAGACCATGAGCAGTTCTTC.

The rearrangement joins TRBV7-3 to TRBJ2-1; D call uncertain. Germline-derived CDR1 and CDR2 are SGHTA and FQGTGA. The CDR3 consists of 16 residues. Trimming pared 0 bases from V and 10 bases from J, leaving 19 bases between. The CDR3 here is CASSLTNTRSSREQFF. CDR3 coding DNA: TGTGCCAGCAGCTTAACAAACACTCGAAGTTCAAGAGAGCAGTTCTTC.

The chain couples TRBV5-1 to TRBJ2-5; 7 nucleotides line up with TRBD2. Germline CDR1 and CDR2: SGHRS and YFSETQ. V shed 2 bases and J 7 bases; nucleotides not matched to a gene: 11. CDR3 length: 15 amino acids. This chain's CDR3 is CASSFTAGEGATQYF. In nucleotides, the CDR3 is TGCGCCAGCAGCTTCACGGCGGGGGAGGGCGCGACCCAGTACTTC. The full variable domain, with the rest looked up from reference TRBV5-1 and TRBJ2-5, is KAGVTQTPRYLIKTRGQQVTLSCSPISGHRSVSWYQQTPGQGLQFLFEYFSETQRNKGNFPGRFSGRQFSNSRSEMNVSTLELGDSALYLCASSFTAGEGATQYFGPGTRLLVL.

The chain recombines TRBV5-8 with TRBJ2-4; D might be TRBD1 or TRBD2, each matching 5 bases. CDR1 and CDR2 (germline): SGHTS, YDEGEE. CDR3 length: 16 amino acids. The V end was cut by 4 bases, the J end by 0 bases, with 14 bases between. DNA for the CDR3: TGTGCCAGCAGCGGGACCGGGCGGGTAGCCAAAAACATTCAGTACTTC. The encoded protein is CASSGTGRVAKNIQYF. The whole variable domain, remainder taken from reference TRBV5-8 and TRBJ2-4, is EAGVTQSPTHLIKTRGQQATLRCSPISGHTSVYWYQQALGLGLQFLLWYDEGEERNRGNFPPRFSGRQFPNYSSELNVNALELEDSALYLCASSGTGRVAKNIQYFGAGTRLSVL.